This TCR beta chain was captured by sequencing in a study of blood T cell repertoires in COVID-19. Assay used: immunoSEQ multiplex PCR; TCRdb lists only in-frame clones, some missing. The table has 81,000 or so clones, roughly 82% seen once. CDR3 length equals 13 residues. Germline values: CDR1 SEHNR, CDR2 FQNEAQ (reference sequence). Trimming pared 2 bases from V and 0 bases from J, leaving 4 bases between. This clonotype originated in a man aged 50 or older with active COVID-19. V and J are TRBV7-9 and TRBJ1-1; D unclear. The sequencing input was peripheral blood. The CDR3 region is CASSLQVNTEAFF. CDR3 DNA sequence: TGTGCCAGCAGCTTACAGGTGAACACTGAAGCTTTCTTT.